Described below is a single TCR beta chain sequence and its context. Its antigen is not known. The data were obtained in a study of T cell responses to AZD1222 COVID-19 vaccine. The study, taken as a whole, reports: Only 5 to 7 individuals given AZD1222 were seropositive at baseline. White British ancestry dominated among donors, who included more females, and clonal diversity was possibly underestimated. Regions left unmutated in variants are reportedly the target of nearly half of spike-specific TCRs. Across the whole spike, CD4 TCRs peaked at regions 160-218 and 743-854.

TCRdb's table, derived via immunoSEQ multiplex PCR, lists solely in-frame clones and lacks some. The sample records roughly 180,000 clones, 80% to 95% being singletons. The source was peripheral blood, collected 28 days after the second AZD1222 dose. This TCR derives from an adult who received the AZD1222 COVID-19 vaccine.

CDR3 DNA: TGCGCCAGCAGCTGGGACCTCCGGAATGAGCAGTTCTTC. It codes for CASSWDLRNEQFF. The rearrangement links TRBV5-1 to TRBJ2-1, with D possibly called TRBD1 or TRBD2 (5 bases each). Germline CDR1 reads SGHRS; CDR2 reads YFSETQ. The CDR3 runs to 13 residues. V gave up 3 bases and J gave up 7 bases, with 11 bases separating them.